The 29 T cell receptor beta chains below were found in one sample sequenced in a study of blood T cell repertoires in COVID-19. The protocol was immunoSEQ multiplex PCR, while the TCRdb copy is restricted to in-frame clones and leaves out a portion. This table holds about 48,000 clones, over 75% found once. The sequencing input was peripheral blood. The receptors originated from a man between 65 and 79 years old with acute or convalescent COVID-19.

The V and J genes are TRBV2 and TRBJ1-2; TRBD1 aligns across 7 bases. CDR1 is SNHLY and CDR2 is FYNNEI in the germline V gene. J gave up 6 bases and V 6 bases, and 16 bases lay outside the gene matches. The CDR3 has 16 amino acids. CDR3 sequence: CASREGAGYLVDGYTF. CDR3 coding DNA: TGTGCCAGCAGGGAGGGGGCCGGCTATCTTGTGGATGGCTACACCTTC.

V and J are TRBV15 and TRBJ1-4, with 7 bases that match TRBD1. V dropped 4 bases and J dropped 2; count of bases not matched to a gene: 4. Per the germline V gene, CDR1 is LNHNV and CDR2 is YYDKDF (reference sequence). This CDR3 contains 15 residues. CDR3 region: CATSNPGQTNEKLFF. The CDR3 nucleotides read TGTGCCACCAGCAACCCGGGACAGACTAATGAAAAACTGTTTTTT. The full variable domain, in which reference TRBV15 and TRBJ1-4 provide the parts outside the CDR3, is DAMVIQNPRYQVTQFGKPVTLSCSQTLNHNVMYWYQQKSSQAPKLLFHYYDKDFNNEADTPDNFQSRRPNTSFCFLDIRSPGLGDTAMYLCATSNPGQTNEKLFFGSGTQLSVL.

The chain carries TRBV7-3 and TRBJ1-1; no firm D call. The CDR3 contains 14 residues. The V gene lost 3 bases and the J gene lost 10 bases, with 18 bases spanning the gap. Germline lookup yields CDR1 SGHTA and CDR2 FQGTGA. For the CDR3, the DNA is TGTGCCAGCAGCTTCTCCCCGGGGAGGACCCCAGCTTTCTTT. Translating gives CASSFSPGRTPAFF.

There are a few counts of this clone. J is TRBJ2-1 and V is TRBV27, with 8 bases matching TRBD2. V trimming: 6 bases; J trimming: 0 bases; junction bases outside the gene matches: 22. The CDR3 has 21 amino acids. Germline lookup yields CDR1 MNHEY and CDR2 SMNVEV (reference sequence). The CDR3 region is CASRHQSLGLAGRGSYNEQFF. In nucleotides, the CDR3 is TGTGCCAGCAGACACCAATCATTGGGGCTAGCCGGGAGGGGCTCCTACAATGAGCAGTTCTTC.

The chain employs TRBV5-1 and TRBJ2-5, with 9 positions matching TRBD2. CDR3 size: 17 residues. Per germline, CDR1 SGHRS and CDR2 YFSETQ. V gave up 4 bases and J gave up 5 bases; unmatched junction bases: 15. The CDR3 coding sequence is TGCGCCAGCAGCCCAGGTAGCGGGGGTTCATTTGTGGAGACCCAGTACTTC. Protein sequence: CASSPGSGGSFVETQYF.

This chain uses TRBV7-3 with TRBJ1-1; D perhaps matches TRBD1 (6 bases). V was clipped by 2 bases and J by 8 bases, with 12 bases between them. The CDR3 consists of 13 residues. Germline values: CDR1 SGHTA, CDR2 FQGTGA. CDR3 coding DNA: TGTGCCAGCAGCTTAGGCGGGGGGACAGAAGCTTTCTTT. This codes for CASSLGGGTEAFF.

V is TRBV5-1 and J is TRBJ1-1; 7 bases are a match to TRBD1. CDR1 SGHRS and CDR2 YFSETQ come from the germline V gene. J lost 1 base, V lost 2 bases, and 5 bases had no gene match. There are 15 residues in the CDR3. The DNA for the CDR3 is TGCGCCAGCAGCTTTGGGACAGCTGGGAACACTGAAGCTTTCTTT. Protein: CASSFGTAGNTEAFF.

V usage is TRBV13 and J usage is TRBJ1-2; D is undetermined. Trimming shortened V by 3 bases and J by 0 bases, and 11 bases separated the two germline ends. From germline, CDR1 is PRHDT and CDR2 FYEKMQ (reference sequence). The CDR3 is 15 amino acids. This CDR3 reads CASSLLQQANYGYTF. CDR3 DNA sequence: TGTGCCAGCAGCTTGCTACAGCAAGCTAACTATGGCTACACCTTC.

The chain joins TRBV7-2 to TRBJ2-7; TRBD2 is a possible D gene (6 bases). Germline lookup yields CDR1 SGHTA and CDR2 FQGNSA. V was shortened by 5 bases and J by 4 bases, with 24 bases between the two germline ends. The length of the CDR3 is 17 residues. CDR3 amino acids: CASSLPPRDSSFYEQYF. The CDR3, as DNA: TGTGCCAGCAGCCTACCCCCCCGGGACTCTTCCTTTTACGAGCAGTACTTC.

This rearrangement joins TRBV7-9 to TRBJ2-7, with 7 bases fitting TRBD1. The CDR3 is 17 amino acids. The germline V gene encodes CDR1 SEHNR and CDR2 FQNEAQ (reference sequence). Trimming took 2 bases from V and 2 from J; bases not matched to a gene: 12. In DNA form, the CDR3 reads TGTGCCAGCAGCTTAACGGCATCCGGGACAGCGACCTACGAGCAGTACTTC. Residues: CASSLTASGTATYEQYF.

A few counts support this clone. The J gene is TRBJ2-1, the V gene TRBV10-3, with D unresolved. Germline V gene data show CDR1 as ENHRY and CDR2 as SYGVKD. The V and J ends lost 6 bases and 6 bases respectively, with 12 bases between them. CDR3 length equals 13 residues. The CDR3 nucleotides read TGTGCCATCAGCCCTGGGCTAACCAATGAGCAGTTCTTC. It specifies CAISPGLTNEQFF.

This chain links TRBV7-2 with TRBJ2-7; maybe TRBD2 (5 bases). Per germline, CDR1 SGHTA and CDR2 FQGNSA. The CDR3 has 14 amino acids. With 5 bases removed from V and 2 bases from J, the gap between germline ends came to 13 bases. Here the CDR3 reads CASSQPRRTYEQYF. In nucleotides, the CDR3 is TGTGCCAGCAGCCAACCTAGGAGGACCTACGAGCAGTACTTC.

This sequence joins TRBV11-2 and TRBJ2-7; 7 nucleotides align to TRBD2. Germline CDR1 reads SGHAT; CDR2 reads FQNNGV. V lost 6 bases, J lost 3 bases, and 5 bases stayed unmatched. The CDR3 is made up of 13 amino acids. CDR3 nucleotides: TGTGCCAGCAGGGGGGGAGGGGTCTACGAGCAGTACTTC. This translates into CASRGGGVYEQYF.

The chain has TRBV5-4 and TRBJ2-3; 10 nucleotides line up with TRBD1. V lost 5 bases, J lost 6 bases, and 12 bases stayed unmatched. Germline CDR1 SGHNT, CDR2 YYREEE (reference sequence). CDR3 size: 16 residues. CDR3 DNA sequence: TGTGCCAGCAGTTATAACCGGGACAGGGGTTCTGATACGCAGTATTTT. Translated, it gives CASSYNRDRGSDTQYF. The variable domain in full, completed from reference TRBV5-4 and TRBJ2-3, reads ETGVTQSPTHLIKTRGQQVTLRCSSQSGHNTVSWYQQALGQGPQFIFQYYREEENGRGNFPPRFSGLQFPNYSSELNVNALELDDSALYLCASSYNRDRGSDTQYFGPGTRLTVL.

The chain couples TRBV11-1 to TRBJ2-7; D possibly corresponds to TRBD1 (5 bases). Per germline, CDR1 SGHAT and CDR2 FQDESV (reference sequence). Trimming removed 1 base from V and 2 bases from J, with 6 bases in between. There are 13 residues in the CDR3. DNA of the CDR3: TGTGCCAGCAGCTTAGGACAGCCCTACGAGCAGTACTTC. It specifies CASSLGQPYEQYF. Based on the CDR3 plus reference TRBV11-1 and TRBJ2-7, the full variable domain is EAEVAQSPRYKITEKSQAVAFWCDPISGHATLYWYRQILGQGPELLVQFQDESVVDDSQLPKDRFSAERLKGVDSTLKIQPAELGDSAMYLCASSLGQPYEQYFGPGTRLTVT.

The chain links TRBV5-1 to TRBJ1-1; D not resolved. The germline CDR1 and CDR2 sequences are SGHRS and YFSETQ. CDR3 length: 13 residues. V was shortened by 4 bases and J by 8 bases, with 15 bases between the two germline ends. The CDR3 protein is CASSPAGTPEAFF. In DNA form, the CDR3 reads TGCGCCAGCAGCCCGGCGGGCACTCCCGAAGCTTTCTTT.

This clone was counted once. The chain is built from TRBV15 and TRBJ1-6, with TRBD1 identical over 9 bases. CDR1 and CDR2 from the germline V gene are LNHNV and YYDKDF (reference sequence). The CDR3 totals 13 residues. The V and J ends lost 6 bases and 6 bases, in that order; junction bases with no gene match: 0. The CDR3 here is CATRTGGNSPLHF. The CDR3 nucleotides are TGTGCCACCAGGACAGGGGGTAATTCACCCCTCCACTTT.

The chain joins TRBV7-2 to TRBJ2-3; 9 bases match TRBD2. The germline CDR1 and CDR2 sequences are SGHTA and FQGNSA. This CDR3 region has 15 residues. J gave up 6 bases and V 4 bases, and 8 bases lay outside the gene matches. CDR3 region: CASSSGGLASDTQYF. CDR3 bases: TGTGCCAGCAGCTCCGGTGGACTAGCGTCGGATACGCAGTATTTT. Variable domain in full (rest from reference TRBV7-2 and TRBJ2-3): GAGVSQSPSNKVTEKGKDVELRCDPISGHTALYWYRQSLGQGLEFLIYFQGNSAPDKSGLPSDRFSAERTGGSVSTLTIQRTQQEDSAVYLCASSSGGLASDTQYFGPGTRLTVL.

J is TRBJ2-7 and V is TRBV30; D ambiguous. This CDR3 spans 15 amino acids. Germline CDR1 and CDR2: GTSNPN and SVGIG (reference sequence). Trimming shortened V by 2 bases and J by 4 bases, and 18 bases separated the two germline ends. This CDR3 is CAWSTNPLKWYEQYF. In nucleotides, the CDR3 is TGTGCCTGGAGTACTAATCCCCTAAAGTGGTACGAGCAGTACTTC.

The CDR3 DNA reads as TGTGCCAGCTCAGAACAGGCGACGAACACCGGGGAGCTGTTTTTT. Its translation is CASSEQATNTGELFF. This rearrangement joins TRBV18 to TRBJ2-2; possibly TRBD1 for D (5 bases). This CDR3 comprises 15 residues. V was clipped by 5 bases and J by 0 bases, with 10 bases between them. Germline assignment: CDR1 KGHSH and CDR2 LQKENI.

The J gene is TRBJ2-5, the V gene TRBV12-3 or TRBV12-4, with a tentative D call TRBD1 (6 bases). V shed 4 bases and J shed 2 bases, with 8 bases lying between them. The CDR3 runs 13 residues. The CDR3 protein is CASSWGQQETQYF. CDR3 in DNA: TGTGCCAGCAGTTGGGGGCAGCAAGAGACCCAGTACTTC.

The chain links TRBV15 to TRBJ2-3; no clear D gene. The CDR3 loop spans 16 amino acids. Germline V gives CDR1 LNHNV, CDR2 YYDKDF (reference sequence). V was trimmed by 0 bases and J by 2 bases, leaving 12 bases between them. The CDR3 loop reads CATSRDKNTVTDTQYF. CDR3 nucleotide sequence: TGTGCCACCAGCAGAGATAAGAACACCGTCACAGATACGCAGTATTTT.

V is TRBV5-5 and J is TRBJ2-5, with TRBD1 identical over 7 bases. Germline CDR1 is SGHKS and CDR2 is YYEKEE (reference sequence). The CDR3 spans 14 residues. J gave up 5 bases and V 4 bases, and 8 bases lay outside the gene matches. CDR3 in amino acids: CASSPLTGTETQYF. In DNA form, the CDR3 reads TGTGCCAGCAGCCCTCTGACAGGGACGGAGACCCAGTACTTC.

The chain is built from TRBV4-1 and TRBJ2-7; 7 nucleotides match TRBD2. CDR1 and CDR2 (germline): MGHRA, YSYEKL. J was trimmed by 2 bases and V by 0 bases; bases with no gene match: 7. The CDR3 has 16 amino acids. CDR3 sequence reads: CASSQDASGLPYEQYF. CDR3 bases: TGCGCCAGCAGCCAAGATGCTAGCGGTCTCCCCTACGAGCAGTACTTC.

The V gene is TRBV2, the J gene TRBJ2-2, with D possibly matching TRBD2 (6 bases). The ends were cut back, 6 bases at V and 3 bases at J, with 17 bases in the middle. Germline V gene data show CDR1 as SNHLY and CDR2 as FYNNEI. This CDR3 is 16 amino acids long. The CDR3 nucleotides are TGTGCCAGCAGAGAAAGGTGGGGGGTGGACACCGGGGAGCTGTTTTTT. It specifies CASRERWGVDTGELFF.

The chain combines TRBV29-1 with TRBJ1-3; TRBD1 matches at 7 bases. V was pared by 5 bases and J by 4 bases, with 8 bases of the junction left unmatched. Germline CDR1 SQVTM, CDR2 ANQGSEA. This CDR3 contains 14 residues. The CDR3 reads CSVTDRVSGNTIYF. Here the CDR3 DNA reads TGCAGCGTTACAGACAGGGTGTCCGGAAACACCATATATTTT.

The J gene is TRBJ1-2, the V gene TRBV2; D gene ambiguous. Trimming took off 4 bases at V and 2 bases at J, with 8 bases between the two ends. This CDR3 region has 13 residues. The germline V gene has CDR1 SNHLY and CDR2 FYNNEI. The CDR3 loop is CASSGKLNYGYTF. In nucleotides, the CDR3 is TGTGCCAGCAGTGGAAAGCTAAACTATGGCTACACCTTC. The entire variable domain, with the rest obtained from reference TRBV2 and TRBJ1-2, is as follows: EPEVTQTPSHQVTQMGQEVILRCVPISNHLYFYWYRQILGQKVEFLVSFYNNEISEKSEIFDDQFSVERPDGSNFTLKIRSTKLEDSAMYFCASSGKLNYGYTFGSGTRLTVV.

The CDR3 sequence is CASSPRDTIAGGYTF. DNA for the CDR3: TGTGCCAGCAGCCCCCGGGACACCATCGCCGGTGGCTACACCTTC. The rearrangement uses TRBV9 and TRBJ1-2; D possibly corresponds to TRBD1 (6 bases). The V gene lost 4 bases and the J gene lost 7 bases, with 20 bases spanning the gap. The CDR3 length is 15 residues. Germline values: CDR1 SGDLS, CDR2 YYNGEE.

This chain joins TRBV9 and TRBJ1-2; D gene uncertain. V lost 4 bases and J 4 bases, leaving 5 bases between the germline ends. The CDR3 covers 11 residues. CDR1 SGDLS and CDR2 YYNGEE come from the germline V gene. The CDR3 is CASSTAYGYTF. The DNA of the CDR3 is TGTGCCAGCAGCACAGCCTATGGCTACACCTTC.